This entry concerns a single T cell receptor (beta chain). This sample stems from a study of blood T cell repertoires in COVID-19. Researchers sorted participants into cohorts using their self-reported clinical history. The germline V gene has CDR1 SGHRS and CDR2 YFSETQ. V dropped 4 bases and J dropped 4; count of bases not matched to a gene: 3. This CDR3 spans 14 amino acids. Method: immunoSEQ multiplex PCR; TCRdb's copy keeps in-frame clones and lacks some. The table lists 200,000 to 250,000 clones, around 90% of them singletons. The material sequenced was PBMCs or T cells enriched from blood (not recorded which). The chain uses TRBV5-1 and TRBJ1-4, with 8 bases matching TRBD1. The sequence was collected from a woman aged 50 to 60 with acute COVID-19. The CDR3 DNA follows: TGCGCCAGCAGCCCGACAGGGGTTAATGAAAAACTGTTTTTT. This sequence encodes CASSPTGVNEKLFF.